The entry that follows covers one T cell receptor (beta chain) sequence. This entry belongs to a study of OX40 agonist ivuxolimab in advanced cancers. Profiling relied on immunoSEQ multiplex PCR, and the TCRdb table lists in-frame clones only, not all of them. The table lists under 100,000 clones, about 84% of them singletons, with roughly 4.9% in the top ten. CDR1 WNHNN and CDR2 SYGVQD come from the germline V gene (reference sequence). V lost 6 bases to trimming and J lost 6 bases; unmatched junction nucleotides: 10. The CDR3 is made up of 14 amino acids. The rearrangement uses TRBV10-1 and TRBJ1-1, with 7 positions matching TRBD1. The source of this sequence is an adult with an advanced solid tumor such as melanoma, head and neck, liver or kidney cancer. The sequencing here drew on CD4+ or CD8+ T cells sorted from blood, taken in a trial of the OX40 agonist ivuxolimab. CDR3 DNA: TGCGCCAGCAGACGGGACAGAACGGCGGCTGAAGCTTTCTTT. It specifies CASRRDRTAAEAFF.